Reported below is one T cell receptor (beta chain). What it recognizes is unknown. Germline loops: CDR1 KGHSH, CDR2 LQKENI. CDR3 length: 18 residues. V gave up 1 base and J gave up 6 bases; unmatched junction bases: 7. This record comes from a study of cytomegalovirus exposure and HLA in healthy donors. General study findings and limits: An observed cluster of highly shared sequence variants was recorded as a likely sequencing artifact. Being indistinguishable, some V segments were excluded, TRBV6-2 and TRBV6-3 among them. TCR sequences were mostly rare, though some public TCRs occurred in many donors.

Primers for the PCR totalled 60 Vbeta and 13 Jbeta. TCRdb's table, derived via immunoSEQ multiplex PCR, lists solely in-frame clones and lacks some. The table lists 270,000 or so clones, 86% of them singletons. The chain carries TRBV18 and TRBJ2-1, with 15 bases lining up with TRBD2. Sequences were obtained from PBMCs. The TCR comes from a man aged 40-49 years in good health and CMV-seropositive. This CDR3 reads CASSPRGLAGGTGNEQFF. The CDR3 bases are TGTGCCAGCTCACCACGCGGACTAGCGGGAGGGACCGGCAATGAGCAGTTCTTC.